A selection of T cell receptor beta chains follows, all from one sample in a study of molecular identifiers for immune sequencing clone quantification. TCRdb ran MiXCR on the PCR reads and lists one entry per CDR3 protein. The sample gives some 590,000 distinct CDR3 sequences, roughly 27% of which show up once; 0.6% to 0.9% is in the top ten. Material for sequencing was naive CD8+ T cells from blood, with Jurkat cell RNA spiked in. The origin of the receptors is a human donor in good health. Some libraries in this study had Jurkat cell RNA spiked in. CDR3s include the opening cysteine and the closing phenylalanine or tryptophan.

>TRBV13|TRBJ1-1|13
CASSLTEHPEAFF
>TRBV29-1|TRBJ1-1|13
CSVYELGMAEAFF
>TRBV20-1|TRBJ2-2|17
CSARDPTPTSNTGELFF
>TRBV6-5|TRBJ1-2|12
CASSPNGYGYTF
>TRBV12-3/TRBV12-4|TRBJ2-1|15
CASSHQGVAYNEQFF
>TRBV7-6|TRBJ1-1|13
CASSSTVNTEAFF
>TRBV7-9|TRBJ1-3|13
CASSLVAGNTIYF
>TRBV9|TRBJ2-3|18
CASSPRTSGILLPDTQYF
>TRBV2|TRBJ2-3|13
CASRGPDTDTQYF
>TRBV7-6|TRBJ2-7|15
CASGPREGRSYEQYF
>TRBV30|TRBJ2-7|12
CAWSDQGYEQYF
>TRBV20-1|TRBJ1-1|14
CSARTGGMNTEAFF
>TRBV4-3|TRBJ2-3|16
CASSQDPVPSTDTQYF
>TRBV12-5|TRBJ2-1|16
CASGLVVAGVYNEQFF
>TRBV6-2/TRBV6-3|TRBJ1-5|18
CASSYPTGEVFSNQPQHF
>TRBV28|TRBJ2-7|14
CTSSFAGRSYEQCF
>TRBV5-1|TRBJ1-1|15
CASGSGVFDRTEAFF
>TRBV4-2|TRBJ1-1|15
CASSQARDALAEAFF
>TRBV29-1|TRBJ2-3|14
CSVEGGPETDTQYF
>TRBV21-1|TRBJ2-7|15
CASSHFSGPMIEKYF
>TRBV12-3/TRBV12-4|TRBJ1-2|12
CASSLEGNGYTF
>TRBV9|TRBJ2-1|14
CASSVIAGVNEQFF
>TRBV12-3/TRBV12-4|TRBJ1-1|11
CASSTYNEAFF
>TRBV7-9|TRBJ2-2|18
CASNPPLAGVANTGELFF
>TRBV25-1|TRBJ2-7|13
CARSAGFCYEQYF
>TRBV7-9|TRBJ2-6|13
CASSPPGANVLTF
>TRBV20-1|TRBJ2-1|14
CSARLAVQDNEQFF
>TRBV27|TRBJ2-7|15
CASSPAQLAVYEQYF
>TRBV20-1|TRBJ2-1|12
CSASTSSNEQFF
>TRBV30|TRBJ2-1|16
CAWSVTSGGTSNEQFF
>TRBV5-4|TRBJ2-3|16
CASSLSSGPIADTQYF
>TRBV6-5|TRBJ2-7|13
CASSGYTTGEQYF
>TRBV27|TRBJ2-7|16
CASSLWARQGSDEQYF
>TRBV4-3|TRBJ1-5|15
CASSQDTSRGQPQHF
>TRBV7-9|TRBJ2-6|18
CASSLFGAMGSGANVLTF
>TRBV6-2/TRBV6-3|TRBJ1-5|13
CASSYGMDQPQHF
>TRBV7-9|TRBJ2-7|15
CASSLALASPYEQYF
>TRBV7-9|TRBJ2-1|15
CASSSRIPGDNEQFF
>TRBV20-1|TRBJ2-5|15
CSARGASGGEETQYF
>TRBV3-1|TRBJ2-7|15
CASGQDFTYSYEQYF
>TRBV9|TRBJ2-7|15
CASSPGGLAAYEQYF
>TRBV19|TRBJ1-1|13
CASSPTLDTEAFF
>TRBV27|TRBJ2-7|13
CASSTGSYNERFF
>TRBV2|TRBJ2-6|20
CASSEFGRGRVWAGANVLTF
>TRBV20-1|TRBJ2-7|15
CSAREVGGYTYEQYF
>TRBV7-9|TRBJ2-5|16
CASSLVGSSGRSAQYF
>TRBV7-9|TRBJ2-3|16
CASSLGTTSSTDTQYF